The 4 T cell receptor beta chains listed next were all sequenced from one sample in a study of T cells after yellow fever vaccination. TCRdb called the 5' RACE reads again in MiXCR, with one record for every CDR3 protein. Among fewer than 500,000 distinct CDR3 sequences listed, under 20% were seen once. Here the sequenced sample was PBMCs, taken before the yellow fever booster vaccination. These receptor sequences come from a young man who received the YFV17D yellow fever vaccine.

In its sample, this clonotype was seen a few times. This chain joins TRBV6-5 and TRBJ2-2, with D unclear. V lost 1 base and J 0 bases, leaving 6 bases between the germline ends. The germline V gene has CDR1 MNHEY and CDR2 SVGAGI. This CDR3 is built from 15 residues. The CDR3 coding sequence is TGTGCCAGCAGTTACTTCACGGCGAACACCGGGGAGCTGTTTTTT. The encoded protein is CASSYFTANTGELFF.

This clonotype was seen at least ten times. This chain uses TRBV27 with TRBJ2-7; the match to TRBD1 covers 7 bases. The CDR3 covers 12 residues. J gave up 6 bases and V 6 bases, and 5 bases lay outside the gene matches. The germline V gene has CDR1 MNHEY and CDR2 SMNVEV (reference sequence). CDR3 in amino acids: CASSSTGAEQYF. CDR3 coding DNA: TGTGCCAGCAGCAGCACAGGGGCCGAGCAGTACTTC.

The chain uses TRBV5-1 and TRBJ2-5; D is undetermined. Deletions cut 0 bases from V and 5 bases from J, with 14 bases between. The CDR3 sequence is 15 residues long. Germline CDR1 is SGHRS and CDR2 is YFSETQ. The chain's CDR3 is CASSLAGSLEETQYF. CDR3 DNA sequence: TGCGCCAGCAGCTTGGCCGGTAGTTTGGAGGAGACCCAGTACTTC.

The rearrangement uses TRBV7-8 and TRBJ2-2; 7 nucleotides line up with TRBD1. The V gene's germline CDR1 is SGHVS and CDR2 FQNEAQ. J gave up 0 bases and V 6 bases, and 10 bases lay outside the gene matches. The CDR3 has 17 residues. The CDR3 coding sequence is TGTGCCAGCAGTCCTACCGCCGGGACAGCGAACACCGGGGAGCTGTTTTTT. It encodes CASSPTAGTANTGELFF.